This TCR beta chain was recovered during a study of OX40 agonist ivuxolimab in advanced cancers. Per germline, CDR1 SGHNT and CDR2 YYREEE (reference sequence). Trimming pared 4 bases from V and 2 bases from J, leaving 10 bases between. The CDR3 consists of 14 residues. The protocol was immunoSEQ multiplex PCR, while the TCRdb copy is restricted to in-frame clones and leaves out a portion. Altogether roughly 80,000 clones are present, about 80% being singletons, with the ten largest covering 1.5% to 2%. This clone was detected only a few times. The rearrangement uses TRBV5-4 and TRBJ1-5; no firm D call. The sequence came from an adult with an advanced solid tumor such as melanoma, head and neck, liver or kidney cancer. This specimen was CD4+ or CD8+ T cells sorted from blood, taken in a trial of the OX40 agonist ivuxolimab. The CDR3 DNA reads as TGTGCCAGCAGCCTTGATTTAGGCAATCAGCCCCAGCATTTT. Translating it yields CASSLDLGNQPQHF. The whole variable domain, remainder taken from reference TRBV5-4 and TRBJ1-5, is ETGVTQSPTHLIKTRGQQVTLRCSSQSGHNTVSWYQQALGQGPQFIFQYYREEENGRGNFPPRFSGLQFPNYSSELNVNALELDDSALYLCASSLDLGNQPQHFGDGTRLSIL.